The T cell receptor (beta chain) described here comes from a study of T cells expressing NK-cell markers. TCRdb derives one entry per CDR3 protein from the 5' RACE reads, leaving out DNA. This repertoire comprises 350,000 to 400,000 distinct CDR3 sequences; its ten largest clones make up over 8.5%. CDR1 and CDR2 from the germline V gene are DFQATT and SNEGSKA (reference sequence). This CDR3 comprises 14 residues. The TCR sequence derives from a woman aged 45-60 years in good health. The sample comprised blood T cells: a sorted CD56 or NKG2C T cell subset, CD4+ or CD8+ T cells, or bulk PBMC T cells (not recorded which). The chain is built from TRBV20-1 and TRBJ2-1; TCRdb reports TRBD2, a call that lacks DNA to check it against. The CDR3 region is CSASYGGGPREQFF.